This T cell receptor beta chain was retrieved from a study of CD4 and CD8 cells across lung adenocarcinoma regions. Using its own MiXCR run on the PCR reads, TCRdb lists one record per CDR3 protein. This table has about 4,600 distinct CDR3 sequences, 35% to 50% appearing once. Donors had localized lung adenocarcinoma, a non-small cell lung cancer. By share of the sample, this clonotype is large. The germline V and J ends were trimmed by 3 bases and 9 bases, with 15 bases remaining between them. Germline V gene sequence: CDR1 MNHEY, CDR2 SVGAGI. The CDR3 is made up of 15 amino acids. The receptor was isolated from a female donor with lung adenocarcinoma. The CD4 and CD8 labels of this study may be unreliable. Sequenced input: CD4+ T cells from the margin of a lung tumor. The chain employs TRBV6-5 and TRBJ1-6; D is unresolved. Here the CDR3 DNA reads TGTGCCAGCAGTTATTGGATCTCTGGCCGTTCACCCCTCCACTTT. It yields the protein CASSYWISGRSPLHF.